Listed below are T cell receptor beta chains from one sample, sequenced in a study of T cell changes during pregnancy in multiple sclerosis. TCRdb keeps only in-frame clones here, not all; method: immunoSEQ multiplex PCR. The sample carries approximately 70,000 clones, about 90% recorded once. The sample was peripheral blood, taken after pregnancy. The receptors were gathered from a female donor with multiple sclerosis, enrolled in a pregnancy study. Both conserved end residues are part of each CDR3.

>TRBJ1-4|TRBV7-2
CASSKGLSNEKLFF
>TRBJ1-1|TRBV7-3
CASSRGAGRDTEAFF
>TRBJ1-2|TRBV6-4
CASSAYRGSSYTF
>TRBJ2-5|TRBV15
CATSRGGRETQYF
>TRBJ2-2|TRBV25-1
CASSGGRTSGTGELFF
>TRBJ1-1|TRBV7-2
CASSFLGTASLTEAFF
>TRBJ2-7|TRBV30
CAWSLASGSYEQYF
>TRBJ1-2|TRBV30
CAWTLGTGNGYTF
>TRBJ2-1|TRBV27
CASKDQGGTLYNEQFF
>TRBJ1-2|TRBV6-1
CASSWTGTWGYGYTF
>TRBJ1-5|TRBV5-6
CASSLRGRRPQHF
>TRBJ2-1|TRBV4-2
CASSRELAGGLYNEQFF
>TRBJ2-7|TRBV25-1
CASSEEDSPSYEQYF
>TRBJ2-3|TRBV11-2
CASSPVGRLYTDTQYF
>TRBJ2-3|TRBV5-5
CASSLRERTDTQYF
>TRBJ1-4|TRBV2
CASSLETGGAEKLFF
>TRBJ2-1|TRBV7-2
CASSLEGASYNEQFF
>TRBJ2-7|TRBV19
CASSNPGSGGRGYEQYF
>TRBJ2-1|TRBV11-3
CASSLRDTSEQFF
>TRBJ1-1|TRBV7-3
CASSSGQGATEAFF
>TRBJ2-5|TRBV5-1
CASSLLAGVGETQYF
>TRBJ2-4|TRBV4-2
CASSQGAADWGKNIQYF
>TRBJ1-5|TRBV10-2
CASSESWQVLTLPISNQPQHF
>TRBJ2-1|TRBV5-1
CASSPGSLGDEQFF
>TRBJ2-6|TRBV6-5
CASSYSGDGANVLTF
>TRBJ2-1|TRBV4-1
CASSQDRWSSGRSLPEQFF
>TRBJ2-3|TRBV5-1
CASKTGGIGTDTQYF
>TRBJ2-7|TRBV5-6
CASSSPRTSGNEQYF
>TRBJ2-4|TRBV5-4
CASSLSGQLEAKNIQYF
>TRBJ2-3|TRBV28
CASSAGTISTDTQYF
>TRBJ2-3|TRBV5-4
CASSPVLSSGRRTDTQYF
>TRBJ2-1|TRBV7-9
CASSFRTSGVNEQFF
>TRBJ2-7|TRBV28
CASSERTGAYSYEQYF
>TRBJ2-1|TRBV10-2
CASSLRLAGVYNEQFF
>TRBJ2-5|TRBV6-6
CASSYGGEGQETQYF
>TRBJ2-1|TRBV5-1
CASSMGAGSSYNEQFF